This T cell receptor (beta chain) stems from a study of OX40 agonist ivuxolimab in advanced cancers. Sequencing used immunoSEQ multiplex PCR; TCRdb keeps in-frame clones, though not all of them. This table has approximately 74,000 clones, about 93% appearing once. The CDR3 contains 11 residues. Germline CDR1 reads KGHSH; CDR2 reads LQKENI. V was cut by 2 bases and J by 12 bases, with 8 bases left in between. The sample consisted of CD4+ or CD8+ T cells sorted from blood, taken in a trial of the OX40 agonist ivuxolimab. This rearrangement joins TRBV18 to TRBJ2-4; D is unresolved. The sequence was obtained from an adult with an advanced solid tumor such as melanoma, head and neck, liver or kidney cancer. The CDR3 DNA reads as TGTGCCAGCTCACCAGCAGATACTCAGTACTTC. Translating it yields CASSPADTQYF.